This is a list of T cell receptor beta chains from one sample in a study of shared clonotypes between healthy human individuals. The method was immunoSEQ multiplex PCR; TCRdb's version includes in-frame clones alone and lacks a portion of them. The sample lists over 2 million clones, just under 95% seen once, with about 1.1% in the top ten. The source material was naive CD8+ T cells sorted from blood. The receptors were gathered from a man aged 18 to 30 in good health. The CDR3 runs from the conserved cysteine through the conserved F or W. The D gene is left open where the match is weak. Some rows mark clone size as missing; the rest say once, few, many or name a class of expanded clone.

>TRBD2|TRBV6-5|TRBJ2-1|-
CASKAGASGVREQFF
TGTGCCAGCAAGGCAGGGGCTAGCGGGGTTCGTGAGCAGTTCTTC
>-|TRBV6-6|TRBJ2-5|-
CASSYASRGGGETQYF
TGTGCCAGCAGTTACGCAAGCAGGGGAGGCGGGGAGACCCAGTACTTC
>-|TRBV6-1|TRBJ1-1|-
CASSGQFGRAEAFF
TGTGCCAGCAGTGGACAGTTTGGGCGGGCTGAAGCTTTCTTT
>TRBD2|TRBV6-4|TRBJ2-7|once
CASKVGVGGRWYEQYF
TGTGCCAGCAAGGTAGGCGTTGGCGGGAGGTGGTACGAGCAGTACTTC
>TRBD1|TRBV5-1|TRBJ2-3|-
CASSSDRGIDTQYF
TGCGCCAGCAGCTCGGACAGGGGTATCGATACGCAGTATTTT
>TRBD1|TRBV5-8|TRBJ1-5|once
CASSRREGGGQPQHF
TGTGCCAGCAGCCGCCGGGAAGGGGGCGGTCAGCCCCAGCATTTT
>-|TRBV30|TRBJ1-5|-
CAWSVGPWDQPQHF
TGTGCCTGGAGTGTGGGCCCTTGGGATCAGCCCCAGCATTTT
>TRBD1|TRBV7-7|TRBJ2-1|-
CASSLSGTGDNEQFF
TGTGCTAGCAGCTTAAGCGGGACAGGGGACAATGAGCAGTTCTTC
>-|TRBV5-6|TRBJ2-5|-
CASSLTGALETQYF
TGTGCCAGCAGCTTGACGGGGGCGCTAGAGACCCAGTACTTC
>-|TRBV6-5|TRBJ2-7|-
CASSYIGPTYEQYF
TGTGCCAGCAGTTACATCGGACCTACCTACGAGCAGTACTTC
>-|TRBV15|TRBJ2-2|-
CATSLTGTGELFF
TGTGCCACCAGTCTAACGGGCACCGGGGAGCTGTTTTTT
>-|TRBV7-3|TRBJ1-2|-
CASSLKGGYNYGYTF
TGTGCCAGCAGCTTAAAGGGCGGGTATAACTATGGCTACACCTTC
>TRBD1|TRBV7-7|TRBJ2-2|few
CASSLDRGNGELFF
TGTGCTAGCAGCTTAGACAGGGGCAACGGGGAGCTGTTTTTT
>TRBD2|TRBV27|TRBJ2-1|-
CASSPGWVAGPYNEQFF
TGTGCCAGCAGTCCGGGGTGGGTAGCGGGGCCCTACAATGAGCAGTTCTTC
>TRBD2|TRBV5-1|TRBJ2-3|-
CASSLASGGTDTQYF
TGCGCCAGCAGCTTGGCTAGCGGGGGAACAGATACGCAGTATTTT
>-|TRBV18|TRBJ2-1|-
CASSPGVDNEQFF
TGTGCCAGCTCACCCGGGGTCGACAATGAGCAGTTCTTC
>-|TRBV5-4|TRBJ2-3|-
CASSRGGTDTQYF
TGTGCCAGCAGTCGGGGCGGCACAGATACGCAGTATTTT
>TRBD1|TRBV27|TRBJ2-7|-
CASSFYSGQAYEQYF
TGTGCCAGCAGTTTCTATTCCGGACAGGCCTACGAGCAGTACTTC
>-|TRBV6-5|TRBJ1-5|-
CASSLASTQPQHF
TGTGCCAGCAGTTTGGCCAGCACTCAGCCCCAGCATTTT
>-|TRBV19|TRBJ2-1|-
CASSMGGLSSDEQFF
TGTGCCAGTAGTATGGGGGGGCTGAGCTCCGATGAGCAGTTCTTC
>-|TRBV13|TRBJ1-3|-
CASSPLMEGPSGNTIYF
TGTGCCAGCAGCCCCCTTATGGAGGGTCCCTCTGGAAACACCATATATTTT
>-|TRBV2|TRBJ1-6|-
CASSYSSSYNSPLHF
TGTGCCAGCAGCTACAGTTCCTCCTATAATTCACCCCTCCACTTT
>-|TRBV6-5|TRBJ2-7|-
CASRQSDTAYEQYF
TGTGCCAGCAGACAATCTGACACGGCGTACGAGCAGTACTTC
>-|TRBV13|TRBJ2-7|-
CASSSTPGRPDEQYF
TGTGCCAGCAGTTCTACGCCGGGCCGCCCGGACGAGCAGTACTTC
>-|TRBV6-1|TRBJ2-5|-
CASSIEEGGETQYF
TGTGCCAGCAGTATCGAGGAGGGTGGAGAGACCCAGTACTTC
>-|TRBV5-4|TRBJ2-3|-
CASSQGGREVVDTQYF
TGTGCCAGCAGCCAGGGGGGGCGGGAAGTTGTAGATACGCAGTATTTT
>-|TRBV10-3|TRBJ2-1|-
CAISEGPGSGYNEQFF
TGTGCCATCAGTGAGGGTCCCGGGAGTGGGTACAATGAGCAGTTCTTC